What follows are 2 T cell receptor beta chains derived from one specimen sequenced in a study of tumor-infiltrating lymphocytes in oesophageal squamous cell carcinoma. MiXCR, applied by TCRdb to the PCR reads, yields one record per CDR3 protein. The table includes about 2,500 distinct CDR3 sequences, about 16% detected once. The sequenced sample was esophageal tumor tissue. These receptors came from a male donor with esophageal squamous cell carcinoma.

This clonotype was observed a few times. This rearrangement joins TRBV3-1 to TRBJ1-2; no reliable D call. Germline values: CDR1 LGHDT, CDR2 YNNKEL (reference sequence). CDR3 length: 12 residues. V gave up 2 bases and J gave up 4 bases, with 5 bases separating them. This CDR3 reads CASSQRTYGYTF. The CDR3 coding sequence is TGTGCCAGCAGCCAACGGACCTATGGCTACACCTTC.

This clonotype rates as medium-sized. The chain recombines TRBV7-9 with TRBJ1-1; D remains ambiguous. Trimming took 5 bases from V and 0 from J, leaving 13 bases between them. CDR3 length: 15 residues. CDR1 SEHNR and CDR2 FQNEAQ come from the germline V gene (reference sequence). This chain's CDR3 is CASSAKVQLNTEAFF. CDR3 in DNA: TGTGCCAGCAGCGCAAAGGTACAGCTGAACACTGAAGCTTTCTTT.